This TCR beta chain stems from a study of T cell responses to AZD1222 COVID-19 vaccine. On this clone itself: The antigen remains undetermined.

The V end lost 4 bases, the J end lost 9 bases, and 13 bases lay between the germline ends. The CDR3 spans 13 residues. Germline CDR1 is SGHTA and CDR2 is FQGNSA. General observations from the study: Reportedly, close to half of spike-specific TCRs are directed against unmutated variant regions. Clonal diversity may have been underestimated, and the donors were mostly white British, with more females than males.

Repertoires were generated with immunoSEQ multiplex PCR, while TCRdb's copy carries only in-frame clones and drops some. The sample contains 250,000 to 300,000 clones, 94% of which appear only once. Sample: peripheral blood, taken 28 days after the second AZD1222 dose. This chain uses TRBV7-2 with TRBJ2-4; no clear D. This TCR was recovered from an adult who received the AZD1222 COVID-19 vaccine. CDR3 nucleotide sequence: TGTGCCAGCAGCTCAGTACGTCAAAGCATTCAGTACTTC. This gives the protein CASSSVRQSIQYF.